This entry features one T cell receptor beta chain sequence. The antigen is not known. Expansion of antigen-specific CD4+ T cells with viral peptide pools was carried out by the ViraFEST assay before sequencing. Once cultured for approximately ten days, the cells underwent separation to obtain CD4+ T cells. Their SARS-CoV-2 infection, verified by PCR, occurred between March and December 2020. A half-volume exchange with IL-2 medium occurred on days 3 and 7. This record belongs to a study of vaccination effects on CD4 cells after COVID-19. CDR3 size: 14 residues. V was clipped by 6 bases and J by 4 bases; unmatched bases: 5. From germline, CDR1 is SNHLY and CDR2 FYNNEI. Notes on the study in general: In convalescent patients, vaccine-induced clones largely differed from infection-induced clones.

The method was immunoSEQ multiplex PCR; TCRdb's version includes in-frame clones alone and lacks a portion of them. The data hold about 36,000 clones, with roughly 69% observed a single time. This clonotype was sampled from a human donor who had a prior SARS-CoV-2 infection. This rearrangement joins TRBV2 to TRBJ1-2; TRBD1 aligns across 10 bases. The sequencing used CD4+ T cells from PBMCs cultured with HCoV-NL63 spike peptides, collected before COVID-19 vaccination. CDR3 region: CASSRDRGSYGYTF. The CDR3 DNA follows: TGTGCCAGCAGCCGGGACAGGGGCTCCTATGGCTACACCTTC.